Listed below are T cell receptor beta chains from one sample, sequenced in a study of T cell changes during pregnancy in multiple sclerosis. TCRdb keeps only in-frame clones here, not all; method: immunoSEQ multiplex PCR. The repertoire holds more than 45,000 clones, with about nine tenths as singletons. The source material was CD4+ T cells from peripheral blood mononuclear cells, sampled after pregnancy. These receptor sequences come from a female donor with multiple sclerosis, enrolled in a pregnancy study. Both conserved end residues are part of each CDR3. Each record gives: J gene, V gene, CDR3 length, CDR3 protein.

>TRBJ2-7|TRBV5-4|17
CASSLDGSGGAAYEQYF
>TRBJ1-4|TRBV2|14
CAIRRGQTNEKLFF
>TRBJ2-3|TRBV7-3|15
CASSWSGGDTDTQYF
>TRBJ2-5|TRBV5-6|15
CASSQRPGAMETQYF
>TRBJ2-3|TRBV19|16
CASSIFGRGRPDTQYF
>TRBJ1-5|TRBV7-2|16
CASSFNPTVKNQPQHF
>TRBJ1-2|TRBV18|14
CASSPSGENYGYTF
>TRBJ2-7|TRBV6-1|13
CASSEPRGSRQYF
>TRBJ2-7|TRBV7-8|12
CASSLAGPEQYF
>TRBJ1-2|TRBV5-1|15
CASSLRDATNYGYTF
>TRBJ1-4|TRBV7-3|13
CASSERQGEKLFF
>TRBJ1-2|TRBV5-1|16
CASSIQQGAPFVGYTF
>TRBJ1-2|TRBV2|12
CASSEEIYGYTF
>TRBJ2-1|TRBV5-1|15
CASSLEAGTYNEQFF
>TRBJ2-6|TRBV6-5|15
CASSRTGTGANVLTF
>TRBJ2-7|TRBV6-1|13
CASSAITSYEQYF
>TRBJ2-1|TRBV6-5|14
CASSLPRVNGEQFF
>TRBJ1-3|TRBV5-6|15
CASSFRGSGRNTIYF
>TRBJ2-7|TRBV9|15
CASSVAGVLFYEQYF
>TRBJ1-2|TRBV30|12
CAWGLSMSGYTF
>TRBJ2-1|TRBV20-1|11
CSARDLGEQFF
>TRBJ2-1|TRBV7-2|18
CASSLAPTSGGLYNEQFF
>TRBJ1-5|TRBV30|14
CAWSASGGYQPQHF
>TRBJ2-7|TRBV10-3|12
CAISDGGYEQYF
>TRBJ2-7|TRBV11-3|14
CASSLSGLDNEQYF
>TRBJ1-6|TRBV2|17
CASSAPRGQGRNSPLHF
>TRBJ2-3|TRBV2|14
CASGRDFLTDTQYF
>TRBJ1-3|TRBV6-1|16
CASSEASRMAGNTIYF
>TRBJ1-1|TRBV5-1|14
CASSLVAVNTEAFF
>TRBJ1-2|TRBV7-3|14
CASSAPGHDYGYTF
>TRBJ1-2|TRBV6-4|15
CASSPNRDALYGYTF
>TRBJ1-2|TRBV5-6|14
CASSLRGTGNGYTF
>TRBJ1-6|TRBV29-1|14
CSVGTGVKNSPLHF
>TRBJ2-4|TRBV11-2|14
CASSPGPQGNIQYF
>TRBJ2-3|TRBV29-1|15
CSVDNSGASTDTQYF
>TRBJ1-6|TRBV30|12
CAWSAENSPLHF
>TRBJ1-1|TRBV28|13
CASSPPERAEAFF
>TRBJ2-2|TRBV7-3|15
CASSRTSGGTGELFF
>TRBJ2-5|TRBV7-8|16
CASSLAGPGGQETQYF
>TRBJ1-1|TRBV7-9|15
CASSLRSGGETEAFF
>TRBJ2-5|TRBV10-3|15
CAISDPSGGQETQYF